Listed here are 3 T cell receptor beta chains from one sample, sequenced in a study of blood T cell repertoires in COVID-19. Method: immunoSEQ multiplex PCR; TCRdb's copy keeps in-frame clones and lacks some. The top ten clones hold roughly 15% of a sample with about 81,000 clones, 70% to 90% of them seen once. Sample: peripheral blood. The receptors were sampled from a woman in her 70s with acute or convalescent COVID-19.

This rearrangement joins TRBV5-1 to TRBJ1-1; D is unclear. The CDR3 runs 14 residues. Germline lookup yields CDR1 SGHRS and CDR2 YFSETQ. With 2 bases removed from V and 0 bases from J, the gap between germline ends came to 8 bases. CDR3 sequence (DNA): TGCGCCAGCAGCTTTACATTCATGAACACTGAAGCTTTCTTT. Translating gives CASSFTFMNTEAFF. The variable domain in full, with the rest retrieved from reference TRBV5-1 and TRBJ1-1, is KAGVTQTPRYLIKTRGQQVTLSCSPISGHRSVSWYQQTPGQGLQFLFEYFSETQRNKGNFPGRFSGRQFSNSRSEMNVSTLELGDSALYLCASSFTFMNTEAFFGQGTRLTVV.

This chain connects TRBV30 to TRBJ2-7; D remains ambiguous. V lost 0 bases and J lost 6, with 12 bases in between. The germline CDR1 and CDR2 sequences are GTSNPN and SVGIG (reference sequence). CDR3 length: 13 amino acids. This CDR3 is CAWSVSGLGEQYV. CDR3 bases: TGTGCCTGGAGTGTTTCCGGGTTGGGCGAGCAGTACGTC.

This clone was seen more than once but under ten times. The rearrangement uses TRBV24-1 and TRBJ1-2; a possible D gene is TRBD1 (5 bases). Trimming removed 9 bases at V and 1 base at J, with 17 bases between. CDR1 and CDR2 (germline): KGHDR, SFDVKD. CDR3 size: 15 residues. CDR3 sequence reads: CATQTGGNDNYGYTF. The DNA of the CDR3 is TGTGCCACCCAAACGGGGGGGAATGATAACTATGGCTACACCTTC.